The 15 T cell receptor beta chains below come from one sample, sequenced in a study of cytomegalovirus exposure and HLA in healthy donors. PCR involved 60 Vbeta and 13 Jbeta primers. Profiling relied on immunoSEQ multiplex PCR, and the TCRdb table lists in-frame clones only, not all of them. The table records about 200,000 clones, 65% to 90% of them present only once. Sequenced input: PBMCs. These receptors were taken from a girl aged 10 to 17 in good health and CMV-seronegative.

The V and J genes are TRBV4-3 and TRBJ2-3, with 7 bases lining up with TRBD1. Germline V CDR1 and CDR2: LGHNA, YSLEER. The CDR3 spans 16 residues. J gave up 0 bases and V 3 bases, and 6 bases lay outside the gene matches. The CDR3 DNA is TGCGCCAGCAGCCATTCGGACAGGCTAAGCACAGATACGCAGTATTTT. Its protein product is CASSHSDRLSTDTQYF.

This sequence joins TRBV27 and TRBJ2-5; 7 nucleotides line up with TRBD1. CDR1 is MNHEY and CDR2 is SMNVEV in the germline V gene (reference sequence). J lost 4 bases, V lost 7 bases, and 6 bases had no gene match. The CDR3 has 13 amino acids. The CDR3 nucleotides read TGTGCCAGCATCGACAGGGATCGAGAGACCCAGTACTTC. Translating gives CASIDRDRETQYF.

The chain recombines TRBV21-1 with TRBJ1-5; the listed D gene, TRBD1, was not tested against the DNA. TRBV21-1 is flagged as a pseudogene. This CDR3 has 15 amino acids. The CDR3 DNA reads TGTGCCAGCAGCAGCCCCAGGGGTGCGGATCAGCCCCAGCATTTT. Amino acid sequence: CASSSPRGADQPQHF.

The genes are TRBV2 and TRBJ2-1; D call uncertain. Trimming shortened V by 2 bases and J by 6 bases, and 11 bases separated the two germline ends. Germline CDR1 SNHLY, CDR2 FYNNEI. CDR3 length: 14 amino acids. CDR3 bases: TGTGCCAGCAGTGAACTCCCCAGTACCAATGAGCAGTTCTTC. It translates to CASSELPSTNEQFF.

The V and J genes are TRBV7-3 and TRBJ1-1, with D possibly being TRBD1 (5 bases). This CDR3 has 13 residues. V dropped 4 bases and J dropped 5 bases, with 11 bases sitting between them. Per the germline V gene, CDR1 is SGHTA and CDR2 is FQGTGA. As DNA, the CDR3 is TGTGCCAGCAGCTCCACACGGGGGACTGAAGCTTTCTTT. As protein: CASSSTRGTEAFF. The full variable domain, rest sourced from reference TRBV7-3 and TRBJ1-1, is GAGVSQTPSNKVTEKGKYVELRCDPISGHTALYWYRQSLGQGPEFLIYFQGTGAADDSGLPNDRFFAVRPEGSVSTLKIQRTERGDSAVYLCASSSTRGTEAFFGQGTRLTVV.

The rearrangement joins TRBV6-6 to TRBJ2-1, with D possibly matching TRBD2 (5 bases). This CDR3 spans 13 amino acids. Between the trimmed V and J ends, which lost 5 bases and 4 bases, there was a span of 9 bases. The germline gives CDR1 MNHNY, CDR2 SVGAGI (reference sequence). The CDR3 bases are TGTGCCAGCAGTATCCGGGAATACAATGAGCAGTTCTTC. It yields the protein CASSIREYNEQFF.

The gene calls are TRBV28 and TRBJ1-1; unclear D gene. The V end was cut by 3 bases, the J end by 8 bases, with 19 bases between. The germline V gene encodes CDR1 MDHEN and CDR2 SYDVKM. The CDR3 covers 15 residues. DNA for the CDR3: TGTGCCAGCAGTTTTGGTCCTTGGGCAGAAAGGGAAGCTTTCTTT. It codes for CASSFGPWAEREAFF.

In this sample, this clone turned up a few times. V is TRBV7-9 and J is TRBJ2-7, with D perhaps matching TRBD2 (6 bases). The germline V and J ends were trimmed by 3 bases and 2 bases, with 11 bases remaining between them. This CDR3 is 14 amino acids long. From germline, CDR1 is SEHNR and CDR2 FQNEAQ (reference sequence). CDR3 loop: CASSFTGGTYEQYF. In nucleotides, the CDR3 is TGTGCCAGCAGCTTTACGGGCGGGACCTACGAGCAGTACTTC.

The rearrangement links TRBV28 to TRBJ1-4; D is unresolved. Germline V gene sequence: CDR1 MDHEN, CDR2 SYDVKM. This CDR3 is 14 amino acids long. Trimming took 5 bases from V and 0 from J, leaving 7 bases between them. This CDR3 is CASSLSATNEKLFF. The CDR3 DNA reads as TGTGCCAGCAGTCTCTCAGCAACTAATGAAAAACTGTTTTTT.

The gene calls are TRBV6-1 and TRBJ1-6; tentatively, D is TRBD1 (6 bases). The CDR3 is 15 amino acids. V lost 5 bases and J lost 5, with 13 bases in between. CDR1 and CDR2 (germline): MNHNS, SASEGT. This CDR3 reads CASSFRQANNSPLHF. The CDR3 DNA sequence: TGTGCCAGCAGTTTCCGACAGGCGAATAATTCACCCCTCCACTTT.

V gene TRBV10-3 combines with J gene TRBJ1-3; D uncertain. Germline CDR1 ENHRY, CDR2 SYGVKD. This CDR3 is built from 16 residues. Between the trimmed V and J ends, which lost 3 bases and 0 bases, there was a span of 12 bases. For the CDR3, the DNA is TGTGCCATCAGTGACCGACTTTCCTCCTCTGGAAACACCATATATTTT. Its protein product is CAISDRLSSSGNTIYF.

The chain has TRBV5-4 and TRBJ2-3; D is uncertain. The CDR3 covers 17 residues. V was clipped by 0 bases and J by 2 bases, with 16 bases between them. Per the germline V gene, CDR1 is SGHNT and CDR2 is YYREEE (reference sequence). The CDR3 sequence: CASSLAVGSSYTDTQYF. The CDR3 region has the DNA TGTGCCAGCAGCTTGGCCGTGGGTAGCAGCTACACAGATACGCAGTATTTT.

This clone appeared once. Other DNA sequences in this sample translate to the same CDR3. V usage is TRBV7-9 and J usage is TRBJ1-1; TRBD1 aligns across 9 bases. Looked up from germline, CDR1 is SEHNR and CDR2 is FQNEAQ (reference sequence). The CDR3 runs to 15 residues. Trimming removed 5 bases from V and 0 bases from J; junction bases left unmatched: 4. CDR3 residues: CASSLGDRVNTEAFF. Here the CDR3 DNA reads TGTGCCAGCAGCCTCGGGGACAGGGTGAACACTGAAGCTTTCTTT.

This clone was counted between two and nine times. The chain uses TRBV4-3 and TRBJ2-3; the D gene is possibly TRBD2 (7 bases). V was pared by 0 bases and J by 0 bases, with 13 bases between. Per the germline V gene, CDR1 is LGHNA and CDR2 is YSLEER. CDR3 length equals 17 residues. CDR3 sequence reads: CASSQEAAGASTDTQYF. In DNA form, the CDR3 reads TGCGCCAGCAGCCAAGAAGCCGCGGGGGCAAGCACAGATACGCAGTATTTT.

Only a few counts were recorded for this clone. V and J are TRBV7-6 and TRBJ1-5; 7 bases are shared with TRBD1. The CDR3 runs 17 residues. V shed 5 bases and J 5 bases; nucleotides not matched to a gene: 15. Germline V gene data show CDR1 as SGHVS and CDR2 as FNYEAQ. CDR3 in amino acids: CASSIGAHRGRDQPQHF. DNA of the CDR3: TGTGCCAGCAGCATAGGGGCTCACAGGGGAAGGGATCAGCCCCAGCATTTT.